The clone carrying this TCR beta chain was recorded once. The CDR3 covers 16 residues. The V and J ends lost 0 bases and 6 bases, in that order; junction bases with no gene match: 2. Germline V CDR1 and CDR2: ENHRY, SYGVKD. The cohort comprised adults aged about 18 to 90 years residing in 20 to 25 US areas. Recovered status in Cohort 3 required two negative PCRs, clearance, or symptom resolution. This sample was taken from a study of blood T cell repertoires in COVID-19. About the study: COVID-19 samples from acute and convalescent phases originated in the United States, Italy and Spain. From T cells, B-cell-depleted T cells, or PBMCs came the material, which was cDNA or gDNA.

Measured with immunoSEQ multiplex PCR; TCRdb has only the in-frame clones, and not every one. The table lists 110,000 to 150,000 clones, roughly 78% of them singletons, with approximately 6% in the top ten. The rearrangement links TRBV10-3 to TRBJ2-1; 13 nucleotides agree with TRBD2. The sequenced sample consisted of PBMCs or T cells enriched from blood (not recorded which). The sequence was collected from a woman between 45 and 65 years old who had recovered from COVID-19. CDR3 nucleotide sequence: TGTGCCATCAGTGAGTCGGGACTAGCGGGGAGCAATGAGCAGTTCTTC. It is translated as CAISESGLAGSNEQFF.